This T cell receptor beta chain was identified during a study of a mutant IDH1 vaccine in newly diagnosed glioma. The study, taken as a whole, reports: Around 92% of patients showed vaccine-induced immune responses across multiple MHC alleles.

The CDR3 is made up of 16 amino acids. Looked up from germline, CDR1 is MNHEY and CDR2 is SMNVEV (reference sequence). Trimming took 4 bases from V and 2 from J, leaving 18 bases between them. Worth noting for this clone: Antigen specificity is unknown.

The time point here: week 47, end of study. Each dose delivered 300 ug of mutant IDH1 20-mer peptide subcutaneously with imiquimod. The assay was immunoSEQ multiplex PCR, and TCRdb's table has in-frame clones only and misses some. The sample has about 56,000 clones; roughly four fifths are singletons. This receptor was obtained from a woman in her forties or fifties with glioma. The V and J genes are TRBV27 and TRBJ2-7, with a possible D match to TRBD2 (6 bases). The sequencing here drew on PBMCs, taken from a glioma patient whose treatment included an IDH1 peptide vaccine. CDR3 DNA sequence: TGTGCCAGCAGTTCCCGGAGGGACTTCCGAACCTACGAGCAGTACTTC. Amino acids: CASSSRRDFRTYEQYF.